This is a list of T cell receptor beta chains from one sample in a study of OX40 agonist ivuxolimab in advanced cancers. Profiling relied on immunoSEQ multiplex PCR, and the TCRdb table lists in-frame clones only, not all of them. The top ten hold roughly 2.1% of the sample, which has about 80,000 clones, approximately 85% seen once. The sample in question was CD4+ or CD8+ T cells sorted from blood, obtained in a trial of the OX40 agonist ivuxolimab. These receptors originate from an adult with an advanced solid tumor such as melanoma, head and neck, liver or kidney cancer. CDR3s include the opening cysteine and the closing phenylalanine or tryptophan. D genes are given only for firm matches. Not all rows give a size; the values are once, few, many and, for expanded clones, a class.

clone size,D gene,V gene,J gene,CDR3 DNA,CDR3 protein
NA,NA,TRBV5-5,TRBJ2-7,TGTGCCAGCAGCTTGGAAGCGAGTACCACCTACGAGCAGTACTTC,CASSLEASTTYEQYF
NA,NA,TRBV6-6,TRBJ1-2,TGTGCCAGCAGTCCGGGCGGACGGTACTATGGCTACACCTTC,CASSPGGRYYGYTF
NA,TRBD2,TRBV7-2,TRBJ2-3,TGTGCCAGCAGCTTAGGGGTCCTAGCGGGGGCTAGCACAGATACGCAGTATTTT,CASSLGVLAGASTDTQYF
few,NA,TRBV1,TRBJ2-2,TGCACCAGCAGCCAAGATCTAAGGGGGCGTGGCACCGGGGAGCTGTTTTTT,CTSSQDLRGRGTGELFF
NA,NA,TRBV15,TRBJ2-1,TGTGCCACCAGCAGAGATTACGGATCAGGCGGTGGAAACTACAATGAGCAGTTCTTC,CATSRDYGSGGGNYNEQFF
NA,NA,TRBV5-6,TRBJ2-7,TGTGCCAGCAGCTTGGAAAGGCTAAGGGCGATAAGCGAGCAGTACTTC,CASSLERLRAISEQYF
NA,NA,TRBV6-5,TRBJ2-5,TGTGCCAGCAGTGTACAGGGTCAAGAGACCCAGTACTTC,CASSVQGQETQYF
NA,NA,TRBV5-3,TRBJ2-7,TGTGCCAGAAGCATAGGAGGCTCCTACGAGCAGTACTTC,CARSIGGSYEQYF
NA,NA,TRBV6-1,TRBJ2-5,TGTGCCAGCGTCCGAGACATTGTTCAAGAGACCCAGTACTTC,CASVRDIVQETQYF
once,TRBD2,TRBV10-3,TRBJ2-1,TGTGCCATCAGCCCCGGGACTAGCGGGGGGAACAATGAGCAGTTCTTC,CAISPGTSGGNNEQFF
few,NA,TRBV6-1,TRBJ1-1,TGTGCCAGCAGTGAAAAGGGTAGCACTGAAGCTTTCTTT,CASSEKGSTEAFF
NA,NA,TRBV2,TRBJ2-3,TGTGCCAGCAGCCAGGGACCGGGCCCCACAGATACGCAGTATTTT,CASSQGPGPTDTQYF
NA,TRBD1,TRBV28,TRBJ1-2,TGTGCCAGCAGTTTAGGGACAGGGGAAGGCGGCTACACCTTC,CASSLGTGEGGYTF
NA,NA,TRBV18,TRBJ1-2,TGTGCCAGCTCAGAGACAGGATCGGATGGCTACACCTTC,CASSETGSDGYTF
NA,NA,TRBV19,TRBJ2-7,TGTGCCAGTAGTGTCAACTCCTACGAGCAGTACTTC,CASSVNSYEQYF
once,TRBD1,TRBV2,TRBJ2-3,TGTGCCAGCGAGGGACAGGGGATCCTCACAGATACGCAGTATTTT,CASEGQGILTDTQYF
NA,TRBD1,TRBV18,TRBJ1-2,TGTGCCAGCTCACCCGGACAGGGGGCAGGGGGCTACACCTTC,CASSPGQGAGGYTF
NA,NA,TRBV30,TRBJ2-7,TGTGCCCTGCAGGGGTTTAGCTCCTACGAGCAGTACTTC,CALQGFSSYEQYF
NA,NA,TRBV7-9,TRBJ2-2,TGTGCCAGCAGCTCCCAGACAGTGTTCGGGGAGCTGTTTTTT,CASSSQTVFGELFF
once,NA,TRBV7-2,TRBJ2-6,TGTGCCAGCAGCTTATCGATGAGTGCGTCCTCTGGGGCCAACGTCCTGACTTTC,CASSLSMSASSGANVLTF
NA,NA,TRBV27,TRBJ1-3,TGTGCCAGCAGATCGAGCGGGGCTGGAAACACCATATATTTT,CASRSSGAGNTIYF
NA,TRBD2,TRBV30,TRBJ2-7,TGTGCCTGGAGTGGCGGGGGGGCACGAGAGCAGTACTTC,CAWSGGGAREQYF
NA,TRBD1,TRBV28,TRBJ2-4,TGTGCCAGCAGTTGGGACAGGGGTTGGGCCAAAAACATTCAGTACTTC,CASSWDRGWAKNIQYF
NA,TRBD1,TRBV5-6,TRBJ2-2,TGTGCCAGCAGCTCGTGGGACAGGGGGTCTACCGGGGAGCTGTTTTTT,CASSSWDRGSTGELFF
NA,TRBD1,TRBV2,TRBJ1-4,TGTGCCAGCGGTCGACAGGGGGGGGTTTTGGAAAAACTGTTTTTT,CASGRQGGVLEKLFF
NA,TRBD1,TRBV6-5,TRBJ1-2,TGTGCCAGCAGGACCCCGGGACAGACGCTCTCTGGCTACACCTTC,CASRTPGQTLSGYTF
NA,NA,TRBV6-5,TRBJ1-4,TGTGCCAGCATGGCCGGGGGTTTCGAAAAACTGTTTTTT,CASMAGGFEKLFF
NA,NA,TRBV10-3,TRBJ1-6,TGTGCCATCAGTGAAGAACGGAATAATTCACCCCTCCACTTT,CAISEERNNSPLHF
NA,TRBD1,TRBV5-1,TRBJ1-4,TGCGCCAGCAGCCTAGGACAGGGTCTGGCTAATGAAAAACTGTTTTTT,CASSLGQGLANEKLFF
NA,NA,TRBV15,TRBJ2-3,TGTGCCACCAGCCAGGGCGCCCGAACCACAGATACGCAGTATTTT,CATSQGARTTDTQYF
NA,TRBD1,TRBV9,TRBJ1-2,TGTGCCAGCAGCGCCCGGGGACAGGGGGATCACCCCTATGGCTACACCTTC,CASSARGQGDHPYGYTF
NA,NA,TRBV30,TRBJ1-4,TGTGCCTGGAGTGTACTTGGTATCGGTAATGAAAAACTGTTTTTT,CAWSVLGIGNEKLFF
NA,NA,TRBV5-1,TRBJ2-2,TGCGCCAGCAGCTTAAACCAGGGGATCGGGGAGCTGTTTTTT,CASSLNQGIGELFF
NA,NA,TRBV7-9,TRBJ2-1,TGTGCCAGCAGCTTAGTTCCCGGCTCCTACAATGAGCAGTTCTTC,CASSLVPGSYNEQFF
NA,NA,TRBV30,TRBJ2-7,TGTGCCCTAGAGGGCAGTTCCTACGAGCAGTACTTC,CALEGSSYEQYF
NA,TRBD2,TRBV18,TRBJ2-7,TGTGCCAGCTCACCCCAAAGCGGGAGCTCCTACGAGCAGTACTTC,CASSPQSGSSYEQYF
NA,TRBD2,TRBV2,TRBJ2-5,TGTGCCAGCAGTGAAGAACTAGCGGGAAAGACCCAGTACTTC,CASSEELAGKTQYF
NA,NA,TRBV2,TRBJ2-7,TGTGCCAGCAGATACAGCTACGAGCAGTACTTC,CASRYSYEQYF
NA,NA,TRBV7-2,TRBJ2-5,TGTGCCAGCAGGAGGGGTGAGACCCAGTACTTC,CASRRGETQYF
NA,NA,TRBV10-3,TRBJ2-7,TGTGCCATCAGTGAAGGGAGTTACGAGCAGTACTTC,CAISEGSYEQYF
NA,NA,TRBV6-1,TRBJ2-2,TGTGCCAGCAGTGATACGTGGGGCTGGAACACCGGGGAGCTGTTTTTT,CASSDTWGWNTGELFF
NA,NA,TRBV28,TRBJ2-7,TGTGCCAGCAGTCTATTTATATACGAGCAGTACTTC,CASSLFIYEQYF
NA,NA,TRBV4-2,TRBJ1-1,TGTGCCAGCAGCCAAGACCCGGGGGCCGTTGAAGCTTTCTTT,CASSQDPGAVEAFF
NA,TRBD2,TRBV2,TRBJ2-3,TGTGCCAGCAGGAGGGACTATCAAGGTACGCAGTATTTT,CASRRDYQGTQYF
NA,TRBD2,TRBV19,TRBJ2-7,TGTGCCAGTAGTAGGACTAGCGGGAGTTTGGGCTACGAGCAGTACTTC,CASSRTSGSLGYEQYF
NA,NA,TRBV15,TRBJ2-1,TGTGCCACCCTCTGGGACGGGAGTGGAGATGAGCAGTTCTTC,CATLWDGSGDEQFF
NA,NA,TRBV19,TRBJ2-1,TGTGCCAGTAGTATTCCCAGCAGGTATGAGCAGTTCTTC,CASSIPSRYEQFF
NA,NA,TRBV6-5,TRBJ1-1,TGTGCCAGCAGTTACTCGATACAGGGATGGACTGAAGCTTTCTTT,CASSYSIQGWTEAFF
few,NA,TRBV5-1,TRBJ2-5,TGCGCCAGCAGCTGGAGGTACCAAGAGACCCAGTACTTC,CASSWRYQETQYF
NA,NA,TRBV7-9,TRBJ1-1,TGTGGTGGTGCGGGCGCTTACGGAGCTTTCTTT,CGGAGAYGAFF
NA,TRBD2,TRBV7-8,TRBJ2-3,TGTGCCAGCAGCTTAAGTACTAGCGTACCGACAGATACGCAGTATTTT,CASSLSTSVPTDTQYF
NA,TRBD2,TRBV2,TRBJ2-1,TGTGCCAGCATCCCTAGGCGGGAGGCTTACAATGAGCAGTTCTTC,CASIPRREAYNEQFF
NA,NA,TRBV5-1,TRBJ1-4,TGCGCCAGCAGCTTGGCCGTTGCCGGGACAGAAAAACTGTTTTTT,CASSLAVAGTEKLFF
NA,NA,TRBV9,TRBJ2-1,TGTGCCAGCAGCGTAGGGTGGGGGGGCCAGAATGAGCAGTTCTTC,CASSVGWGGQNEQFF
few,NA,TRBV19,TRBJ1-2,TGTGCCAGTAGCAGGAACTATGGCTACACCTTC,CASSRNYGYTF
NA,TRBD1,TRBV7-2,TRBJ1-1,TGTGCCAGCAGCTTTCGCACAGGGGACTGGAAAGCTTTCTTT,CASSFRTGDWKAFF